The 28 T cell receptor beta chains presented below share a single source sample, sequenced in a study of blood T cell repertoires in COVID-19 (dated by TCRdb to the early 2020s). The library came from the immunoSEQ multiplex PCR assay. TCRdb carries this immuneACCESS record with in-frame sequences only. Its versions omit some clonotypes, under half of them owing to an unresolved V gene in the studies checked, with the rest unexplained. The sample table lists 200,000 to 250,000 clones, around 80% of them with a count of one. Over 10% of the sample is held by the ten biggest clonotypes. The sequenced material came from peripheral blood. The source is a human donor in a cohort sampled during active COVID-19.

This chain links TRBV7-9 with TRBJ2-7; D call uncertain. V dropped 3 bases and J dropped 1 base, with 10 bases sitting between them. The germline V gene has CDR1 SEHNR and CDR2 FQNEAQ (reference sequence). This CDR3 has 14 residues. The CDR3 is CASSFGGLSYEQYF. DNA of the CDR3: TGTGCCAGCAGCTTTGGCGGCTTATCCTACGAGCAGTACTTC.

The chain couples TRBV19 to TRBJ1-2; D is perhaps TRBD1 (5 bases). Germline CDR1 LNHDA, CDR2 SQIVND (reference sequence). V lost 8 bases and J lost 6, with 16 bases in between. This CDR3 comprises 13 residues. CDR3 sequence: CASDVGEGDGYTF. CDR3 bases: TGTGCCAGTGACGTAGGGGAAGGAGATGGCTACACCTTC.

V and J are TRBV19 and TRBJ2-3; 13 bases map to TRBD2. The CDR3 loop spans 16 amino acids. V was clipped by 7 bases and J by 6 bases; unmatched bases: 10. CDR1 and CDR2 from the germline V gene are LNHDA and SQIVND (reference sequence). The chain's CDR3 is CASTRTSGRVGDTQYF. In DNA, the CDR3 is TGTGCCAGTACCAGAACTAGCGGGAGGGTCGGTGATACGCAGTATTTT.

The chain has TRBV9 and TRBJ1-3; D is ambiguous. CDR1 and CDR2 from the germline V gene are SGDLS and YYNGEE. This CDR3 contains 17 residues. V was clipped by 4 bases and J by 4 bases, with 21 bases between them. The CDR3 protein is CASSPRPTEVQGNTIYF. The CDR3 nucleotides are TGTGCCAGCAGCCCCCGCCCCACGGAGGTTCAAGGAAACACCATATATTTT.

The count of this clone is one. The chain employs TRBV19 and TRBJ2-5; possibly TRBD2 for D (7 bases). Deletions cut 5 bases from V and 5 bases from J, with 15 bases between. The CDR3 length is 14 residues. Per germline, CDR1 LNHDA and CDR2 SQIVND (reference sequence). CDR3 loop: CASSHPTGGETQYF. DNA of the CDR3: TGTGCCAGTAGTCATCCAACGGGGGGCGAGACCCAGTACTTC.

This clone has only a few counts. The genes are TRBV4-3 and TRBJ1-4, with 10 bases fitting TRBD1. The CDR3 runs 14 residues. Trimming cost V 1 base and J 13 bases; bases outside gene matches: 6. Germline lookup yields CDR1 LGHNA and CDR2 YSLEER. The CDR3 bases are TGCGCCAGCAGCCAAGGATGGACAGGGGGAGGACTGTTTTTT. Its translation: CASSQGWTGGGLFF.

The chain employs TRBV28 and TRBJ1-2; the D is unclear. CDR3 length: 14 residues. The germline gives CDR1 MDHEN, CDR2 SYDVKM. The V gene lost 5 bases and the J gene lost 3 bases, with 13 bases spanning the gap. The CDR3, as DNA: TGTGCCAGCAGTCCCTGGGCCAGGCACTATGGCTACACCTTC. The encoded protein is CASSPWARHYGYTF.

In this sample, this clone turned up a few times. V usage is TRBV30 and J usage is TRBJ2-3; TRBD1 might be the D (5 bases). The CDR3 runs to 13 residues. V lost 4 bases, J lost 1 base, and 9 bases lay in between. Germline CDR1 GTSNPN, CDR2 SVGIG (reference sequence). The CDR3 loop reads CAWTRGGTDTQYF. The CDR3 DNA is TGTGCCTGGACTAGGGGCGGCACAGATACGCAGTATTTT.

The chain recombines TRBV28 with TRBJ2-5, with D possibly TRBD1 on 6 matching bases. With 5 bases removed from V and 3 bases from J, the gap between germline ends came to 19 bases. Germline V gene data show CDR1 as MDHEN and CDR2 as SYDVKM. The CDR3 is made up of 16 amino acids. The CDR3 loop reads CASSLPRRTAKETQYF. CDR3 bases: TGTGCCAGCAGTCTACCCCGCCGGACAGCGAAAGAGACCCAGTACTTC.

The sample holds a few counts of this clone. The CDR3 bases are TGTGCCAGCAGTAAGGACAGGGCCCAAGAGACCCAGTACTTC. Translation: CASSKDRAQETQYF. The chain carries TRBV2 and TRBJ2-5; 8 bases match TRBD1. Germline CDR1 SNHLY, CDR2 FYNNEI. The CDR3 contains 14 residues. With V trimmed by 5 bases and J by 1 base, 3 bases remained unmatched.

The chain has TRBV18 and TRBJ1-6; a weak D match, TRBD1 (6 bases). CDR1 and CDR2 from the germline V gene are KGHSH and LQKENI. This CDR3 comprises 16 residues. Trimming took off 3 bases at V and 6 bases at J, with 15 bases between the two ends. CDR3 amino acids: CASSPADGQRNSPLHF. The CDR3 region has the DNA TGTGCCAGCTCACCGGCGGACGGACAGCGTAATTCACCCCTCCACTTT.

In its sample, this clone was seen once. The chain uses TRBV9 and TRBJ2-3; tentatively, D is TRBD1 (6 bases). Trimming shortened V by 2 bases and J by 2 bases, and 9 bases separated the two germline ends. The CDR3 has 14 amino acids. The germline CDR1 and CDR2 sequences are SGDLS and YYNGEE. CDR3 residues: CASSVGQPTDTQYF. Here the CDR3 DNA reads TGTGCCAGCAGCGTCGGACAGCCCACAGATACGCAGTATTTT.

The count of this clone is one. The genes are TRBV7-2 and TRBJ2-5, with a weak D call TRBD2 (6 bases). The CDR3 has 16 residues. The germline V gene has CDR1 SGHTA and CDR2 FQGNSA. V lost 4 bases to trimming and J lost 0 bases, with 15 bases between them. The CDR3 nucleotides read TGTGCCAGCAGCTCCCTGGCGGGAAGCTACCAAGAGACCCAGTACTTC. Translating it yields CASSSLAGSYQETQYF. The full variable domain, in which reference TRBV7-2 and TRBJ2-5 provide the parts outside the CDR3, is GAGVSQSPSNKVTEKGKDVELRCDPISGHTALYWYRQSLGQGLEFLIYFQGNSAPDKSGLPSDRFSAERTGGSVSTLTIQRTQQEDSAVYLCASSSLAGSYQETQYFGPGTRLLVL.

The CDR3 region is CASSYSVNSNQPQHF. The CDR3 DNA is TGTGCCAGCAGTTACTCCGTTAATAGCAATCAGCCCCAGCATTTT. The J gene is TRBJ1-5, the V gene TRBV6-5; no clear D. Germline V gene lookup returns CDR1 MNHEY and CDR2 SVGAGI. V gave up 0 bases and J gave up 0 bases, with 6 bases separating them. The CDR3 totals 15 residues.

This clone occurred a few times. The chain is built from TRBV21-1 and TRBJ1-2. TRBV21-1 constitutes a pseudogene. This CDR3 is 11 amino acids long. The CDR3: CASSNFPGYTF. CDR3 coding DNA: TGTGCCAGCAGCAACTTCCCTGGCTACACCTTC.

This clone appeared a single time. The V call is TRBV28, the J call TRBJ2-7, with D perhaps matching TRBD2 (7 bases). This CDR3 contains 16 residues. Germline V gene sequence: CDR1 MDHEN, CDR2 SYDVKM. V was shortened by 8 bases and J by 2 bases, with 22 bases between the two germline ends. CDR3: CASSRGAGAVTYEQYF. In nucleotides, the CDR3 is TGTGCCAGCTCAAGGGGGGCGGGGGCGGTAACCTACGAGCAGTACTTC.

The chain recombines TRBV20-1 with TRBJ1-1; D not certain. V lost 6 bases, J lost 5 bases, and 10 bases lay in between. In germline, CDR1 is DFQATT, CDR2 SNEGSKA (reference sequence). CDR3 length: 11 amino acids. This chain's CDR3 is CSAASQTEAFF. DNA for the CDR3: TGCAGTGCAGCGAGTCAAACTGAAGCTTTCTTT.

This clone was detected a few times. The V and J genes are TRBV27 and TRBJ1-5; the D is unclear. V lost 6 bases to trimming and J lost 4 bases, with 10 bases between them. CDR3 length equals 13 residues. Germline CDR1 and CDR2: MNHEY and SMNVEV (reference sequence). CDR3 protein: CASSLRRNQPQHF. CDR3 DNA sequence: TGTGCCAGCAGCCTCCGGCGGAATCAGCCCCAGCATTTT.

This clone was observed a handful of times. This chain connects TRBV6-4 to TRBJ2-1, with TRBD2 matching 9 bases. Germline loops: CDR1 MRHNA, CDR2 SNTAGT. The length of the CDR3 is 15 residues. V shed 0 bases, J shed 3 bases, and the junction held 0 bases outside the gene matches. The CDR3: CASSDSSGSYNEQFF. CDR3 coding DNA: TGTGCCAGCAGTGACTCTAGCGGGAGCTACAATGAGCAGTTCTTC.

V and J are TRBV28 and TRBJ2-1, with 11 bases matching TRBD2. With 8 bases clipped from V and 4 bases from J, the junction kept 4 bases outside the gene matches. The CDR3 loop spans 14 amino acids. Germline V gene lookup returns CDR1 MDHEN and CDR2 SYDVKM. CDR3 nucleotides: TGTGCCAGCCGCACTAGCGGGGGATACAATGAGCAGTTCTTC. Its translation is CASRTSGGYNEQFF.

V usage is TRBV11-2 and J usage is TRBJ2-5; 11 bases map to TRBD2. This CDR3 is 16 amino acids long. The germline CDR1 and CDR2 sequences are SGHAT and FQNNGV. V gave up 5 bases and J gave up 9 bases; unmatched junction bases: 14. The CDR3 loop reads CASSRGLAGGQGSQYF. The DNA for the CDR3 is TGTGCCAGCAGCCGGGGGCTAGCGGGGGGCCAAGGGTCCCAGTACTTC.

The chain joins TRBV6-4 to TRBJ2-1, with a weak D call TRBD1 (5 bases). CDR3 length: 19 amino acids. From germline, CDR1 is MRHNA and CDR2 SNTAGT. Trimming left V 7 bases short and J 0 bases short, with 25 bases between. The CDR3, as DNA: TGTGCCAGCATGCGAAGGATTAAGGACAATTTAAGCTCCTACAATGAGCAGTTCTTC. Amino acid sequence: CASMRRIKDNLSSYNEQFF.

The J gene is TRBJ2-1, the V gene TRBV12-3 or TRBV12-4, with TRBD2 identical over 11 bases. The CDR3 length is 13 residues. V dropped 6 bases and J dropped 10; count of bases not matched to a gene: 5. CDR3: CASSLAGGEEQFF. In DNA, the CDR3 is TGTGCCAGCAGCCTAGCGGGGGGAGAAGAGCAGTTCTTC.

This chain connects TRBV5-1 to TRBJ2-3; 7 bases are shared with TRBD1. V lost 1 base, J lost 5 bases, and 1 base stayed unmatched. Germline V gives CDR1 SGHRS, CDR2 YFSETQ. The CDR3 contains 13 residues. DNA of the CDR3: TGCGCCAGCAGCTTGACAGGGGAAGATACGCAGTATTTT. It is translated as CASSLTGEDTQYF.

This clone was detected a few times. The chain links TRBV13 to TRBJ1-1; 10 nucleotides line up with TRBD1. This CDR3 region has 14 residues. After removal of 5 bases from V and 5 bases from J, the junction contained 5 bases not matched to a gene. Germline V gene data show CDR1 as PRHDT and CDR2 as FYEKMQ (reference sequence). Here the CDR3 DNA reads TGTGCCAGCAGCACCGACAGGGGGCATACTGAAGCTTTCTTT. This encodes CASSTDRGHTEAFF.

This chain links TRBV7-2 with TRBJ2-7; 9 bases line up with TRBD2. This CDR3 contains 15 residues. Germline trimming cut 2 bases from V and 3 bases from J; bases unmatched to any gene: 5. Germline CDR1 is SGHTA and CDR2 is FQGNSA. The chain's CDR3 is CASSLSLAGNYEQYF. In DNA, the CDR3 is TGTGCCAGCAGCTTAAGCCTAGCGGGGAACTACGAGCAGTACTTC.

The V and J genes are TRBV5-4 and TRBJ2-2; 14 positions agree with TRBD2. The CDR3 length is 20 residues. With 1 base clipped from V and 1 base from J, the junction kept 9 bases outside the gene matches. The germline gives CDR1 SGHNT, CDR2 YYREEE (reference sequence). CDR3 nucleotide sequence: TGTGCCAGCAGCTTGCAAGCGGGACTAGCGGGAGAAAAGAACACCGGGGAGCTGTTTTTT. Translating gives CASSLQAGLAGEKNTGELFF.

The chain is built from TRBV29-1 and TRBJ2-7; maybe TRBD1 (6 bases). Germline CDR1 is SQVTM and CDR2 is ANQGSEA. This CDR3 contains 13 residues. V was cut by 4 bases and J by 6 bases, with 16 bases left in between. As DNA, the CDR3 is TGCAGCGTTGGACACACAGGGCTCGGCGAGCAGTACTTC. Its protein is CSVGHTGLGEQYF.